This entry is about one T cell receptor (beta chain). Per-sample yields of isolated PBMCs were at least 7 million. A sample-barcoded 5' primer and a J-beta primer mix were used in a second PCR of about 7 to 11 cycles. The template-switch adaptor, which had 12 random nucleotides, put a tag on each cDNA molecule. There were at least 2.5 million CDR3-containing paired-end reads obtained from each sample. From the 5' RACE reads, TCRdb called clonotypes with MiXCR, one entry per CDR3 protein. The profile shows 1.5 million to 1.9 million distinct CDR3 sequences, approximately 39% of them singletons. Trimming took 5 bases from V and 1 from J, leaving 15 bases between them. The CDR3 contains 16 residues. Germline V CDR1 and CDR2: SEHNR, FQNEAQ (reference sequence). The data stem from a study of blood T cells in healthy people across ages.

The sample comprised blood. This clonotype was obtained from a young woman in good health. The chain employs TRBV7-9 and TRBJ1-5, with a tentative D call TRBD1 (6 bases). Here the CDR3 DNA reads TGTGCCAGCAGCACAAGCGTACAGGGCAGCAATCAGCCCCAGCATTTT. Its protein product is CASSTSVQGSNQPQHF.